This entry concerns a single TCR beta chain. Sequencing used immunoSEQ multiplex PCR; TCRdb keeps in-frame clones, though not all of them. There are over 250,000 clones in the sample; approximately 83% occur only once, and about 14% lies in the top ten. The CDR3 covers 14 residues. Per germline, CDR1 SGHVS and CDR2 FNYEAQ. Trimming stripped 0 bases from V and 4 bases from J, with 6 bases between. The data belong to a study of blood T cell repertoires in COVID-19. The overall study: PBMCs, B-cell-depleted T cells, or T cells were the source of the cDNA or gDNA that made up the material.

Sequenced material: peripheral blood. This receptor was taken from a human donor in a cohort sampled during active COVID-19. The chain uses TRBV7-6 and TRBJ2-2; D not resolved. The CDR3 DNA follows: TGTGCCAGCAGCTTAGCCACTACCACCGGGGAGCTGTTTTTT. It is translated as CASSLATTTGELFF. The variable domain in full, completed from reference TRBV7-6 and TRBJ2-2, reads GAGVSQSPRYKVTKRGQDVALRCDPISGHVSLYWYRQALGQGPEFLTYFNYEAQQDKSGLPNDRFSAERPEGSISTLTIQRTEQRDSAMYRCASSLATTTGELFFGEGSRLTVL.